This TCR beta chain was profiled in a study of blood T cell repertoires in COVID-19. Authors' analysis steps: Amplified reference gene primers provided the basis for estimating nucleated cell counts. TCRdb keeps only in-frame clones here, not all; method: immunoSEQ multiplex PCR. For V, J and clone size, that table is used; D and trimming come from the DNA. This table has about 59,000 clones, more than 60% appearing once. Input material: peripheral blood. This clonotype was sampled from a woman aged 50 to 60 with active or convalescent COVID-19.

This CDR3 is CASWDTFDTEAFF. CDR3 coding DNA: TGTGCCAGTTGGGACACCTTTGACACTGAAGCTTTCTTT. V is TRBV28 and J is TRBJ1-1; maybe TRBD1 (6 bases). Trimming cost V 9 bases and J 3 bases, with 14 bases left between them. Germline V lookup: CDR1 MDHEN, CDR2 SYDVKM. The CDR3 is 13 residues long.